This T cell receptor (beta chain) was identified during a study of shared clonotypes between healthy human individuals. This clone was observed once. J was trimmed by 5 bases and V by 5 bases; bases with no gene match: 4. The germline V gene encodes CDR1 LNHDA and CDR2 SQIVND (reference sequence). The CDR3 has 13 residues. Generated by immunoSEQ multiplex PCR, the TCRdb table keeps only in-frame clones and is missing some. The data show under 850,000 clones, with 55% to 80% seen just once and more than 1.5% held by the top ten. This receptor was obtained from a woman aged 25 to 39 in good health. V usage is TRBV19 and J usage is TRBJ1-1; 8 bases are shared with TRBD1. Specimen: memory CD4+ T cells sorted from blood. The subset: CD45RA-negative fraction. CDR3 protein: CASSVQGETEAFF. The CDR3 nucleotides are TGTGCCAGTAGTGTACAGGGGGAGACTGAAGCTTTCTTT.